These 17 T cell receptor beta chains were all obtained from the same sample, sequenced in a study of blood T cell repertoires in COVID-19. Only in-frame clones appear in the TCRdb table, and some are missing; sequencing was by immunoSEQ multiplex PCR. The sample holds about 150,000 clones; 65% to 90% are singletons and the top ten take about 12%. The specimen sequenced was peripheral blood. The receptors derive from a woman aged 55 to 70 with COVID-19, enrolled during active disease.

The chain has TRBV7-8 and TRBJ2-7; D perhaps matches TRBD2 (6 bases). Germline V gene sequence: CDR1 SGHVS, CDR2 FQNEAQ. The CDR3 consists of 13 residues. Trimming took off 3 bases at V and 6 bases at J, with 12 bases between the two ends. CDR3 coding DNA: TGTGCCAGCAGCTTTGGGAGGCCAGGCGAGCAGTACTTC. Protein sequence: CASSFGRPGEQYF.

The chain links TRBV6-2 or TRBV6-3 to TRBJ2-7, with a weak D call TRBD1 (5 bases). The germline gives CDR1 MNHEY, CDR2 SVGEGT. CDR3 length: 11 amino acids. V lost 5 bases, J lost 5 bases, and 7 bases lay in between. The CDR3 protein is CASSQGNEQYV. CDR3 coding DNA: TGTGCCAGCAGTCAGGGTAACGAGCAGTACGTC.

This clone was seen more than once but under ten times. The CDR3 here is CASSVLSNYGYTF. For the CDR3, the DNA is TGTGCCAGCAGTGTACTTTCGAACTATGGCTACACCTTC. This chain links TRBV6-2 or TRBV6-3 with TRBJ1-2; no firm D call. V was trimmed by 5 bases and J by 2 bases, leaving 9 bases between them. This CDR3 is built from 13 residues. Germline V CDR1 and CDR2: MNHEY, SVGEGT.

The V call is TRBV19, the J call TRBJ1-2; the match to TRBD1 covers 12 bases. The length of the CDR3 is 15 residues. CDR1 LNHDA and CDR2 SQIVND come from the germline V gene (reference sequence). V lost 10 bases and J lost 7; bases outside the gene matches: 13. The CDR3 reads CATLIGTGGFGGYTF. The CDR3 DNA is TGTGCCACCCTGATTGGGACAGGGGGCTTCGGTGGCTACACCTTC.

The chain joins TRBV15 to TRBJ1-3; 8 bases are shared with TRBD1. This CDR3 spans 16 amino acids. CDR1 LNHNV and CDR2 YYDKDF come from the germline V gene (reference sequence). Trimming removed 0 bases from V and 6 bases from J; junction bases left unmatched: 7. The CDR3 nucleotides are TGTGCCACCAGCAGAGATTTGGGACAGGAGCCAAACACCATATATTTT. Protein: CATSRDLGQEPNTIYF.

The V and J genes are TRBV6-5 and TRBJ1-5; possible D gene TRBD1, 5 bases. V lost 2 bases and J lost 7, with 9 bases in between. The CDR3 length is 13 residues. Germline CDR1 MNHEY, CDR2 SVGAGI. CDR3 sequence reads: CASSYGANQPQHF. Here the CDR3 DNA reads TGTGCCAGCAGTTACGGGGCTAACCAGCCCCAGCATTTT.

The J gene is TRBJ2-1, the V gene TRBV7-2; 7 bases match TRBD2. Germline V CDR1 and CDR2: SGHTA, FQGNSA. CDR3 length: 14 amino acids. V dropped 5 bases and J dropped 8; count of bases not matched to a gene: 9. The DNA for the CDR3 is TGTGCCAGCAGCCCTGGGAGGGCTCGACATGAGCAGTTCTTC. Encoded protein: CASSPGRARHEQFF.

This clone appeared a single time. V and J are TRBV19 and TRBJ1-5; no firm D call. The CDR3 is 15 amino acids. Germline V gene sequence: CDR1 LNHDA, CDR2 SQIVND (reference sequence). V was pared by 2 bases and J by 0 bases, with 8 bases between. The CDR3 DNA follows: TGTGCCAGTAGTATAACAGACTATAGCAATCAGCCCCAGCATTTT. It yields the protein CASSITDYSNQPQHF.

This clone was detected once. This chain connects TRBV29-1 to TRBJ1-5; 8 bases are shared with TRBD1. This CDR3 is 13 amino acids long. Germline lookup yields CDR1 SQVTM and CDR2 ANQGSEA. The V gene end was trimmed by 3 bases and the J gene end by 6 bases; junction bases not matched to a gene: 4. CDR3 in DNA: TGCAGCGTTGATCCAGGGGGCGGTCAGCCCCAGCATTTT. Protein: CSVDPGGGQPQHF. Drawing the rest from reference TRBV29-1 and TRBJ1-5, the complete variable domain is SAVISQKPSRDICQRGTSLTIQCQVDSQVTMMFWYRQQPGQSLTLIATANQGSEATYESGFVIDKFPISRPNLTFSTLTVSNMSPEDSSIYLCSVDPGGGQPQHFGDGTRLSIL.

The rearrangement uses TRBV6-6 and TRBJ1-5; 10 bases match TRBD1. The germline V gene encodes CDR1 MNHNY and CDR2 SVGAGI (reference sequence). The CDR3 covers 16 residues. V lost 0 bases, J lost 5 bases, and 4 bases stayed unmatched. The CDR3 spells CASSYSTGTGDQPQHF. CDR3 nucleotides: TGTGCCAGCAGTTACTCGACTGGGACAGGGGATCAGCCCCAGCATTTT.

The chain combines TRBV4-2 with TRBJ1-1; weak D call: TRBD1 (5 bases). CDR1 and CDR2 from the germline V gene are LGHNA and YNFKEQ. V lost 0 bases and J lost 5, with 13 bases in between. This CDR3 is 15 amino acids long. CDR3 sequence (DNA): TGTGCCAGCAGCCAAGACGGGAGTAGGGGTACTGAAGCTTTCTTT. It codes for CASSQDGSRGTEAFF.

This rearrangement joins TRBV18 to TRBJ1-1; D ambiguous. The germline V gene has CDR1 KGHSH and CDR2 LQKENI. The V end lost 3 bases, the J end lost 0 bases, and 8 bases lay between the germline ends. There are 14 residues in the CDR3. The CDR3 spells CASSPAGMNTEAFF. The CDR3 region has the DNA TGTGCCAGCTCACCTGCAGGTATGAACACTGAAGCTTTCTTT.

This chain links TRBV19 with TRBJ1-5; D might be TRBD1 (5 bases). CDR1 is LNHDA and CDR2 is SQIVND in the germline V gene (reference sequence). The CDR3 has 14 amino acids. The V and J ends lost 7 bases and 5 bases respectively, with 15 bases between them. For the CDR3, the DNA is TGTGCCAGTACCCCGGACACTTTAGATCAGCCCCAGCATTTT. Protein sequence: CASTPDTLDQPQHF.

This clone was seen many times. This chain uses TRBV19 with TRBJ1-5; 7 bases agree with TRBD1. Looked up from germline, CDR1 is LNHDA and CDR2 is SQIVND (reference sequence). V dropped 5 bases and J dropped 3; count of bases not matched to a gene: 4. The CDR3 extends over 14 amino acids. CDR3 sequence (DNA): TGTGCCAGTAGTGTACAGGGGACCAATCAGCCCCAGCATTTT. Its translation is CASSVQGTNQPQHF.

This clone was seen a handful of times. This sequence joins TRBV13 and TRBJ2-7, with 10 bases identical to TRBD1. Per the germline V gene, CDR1 is PRHDT and CDR2 is FYEKMQ (reference sequence). V gave up 2 bases and J gave up 8 bases; unmatched junction bases: 6. CDR3 size: 14 residues. As DNA, the CDR3 is TGTGCCAGCAGCTTAAGGACAGGGGGATCGAAGCAGTACGTC. This codes for CASSLRTGGSKQYV.

This clone came up a few times. The chain has TRBV9 and TRBJ1-6, with 9 bases lining up with TRBD1. CDR3 size: 18 residues. Per the germline V gene, CDR1 is SGDLS and CDR2 is YYNGEE. Trimming took 0 bases from V and 7 from J; bases not matched to a gene: 11. The CDR3 DNA sequence: TGTGCCAGCAGCGTAGCTGGGGGATGGACAGGGGCAAATTCACCCCTCCACTTT. Translating it yields CASSVAGGWTGANSPLHF.

This chain uses TRBV2 with TRBJ2-7; no firm D call. Germline-derived CDR1 and CDR2 are SNHLY and FYNNEI. The CDR3 sequence is 13 residues long. Trimming shortened V by 7 bases and J by 1 base, and 11 bases separated the two germline ends. In DNA form, the CDR3 reads TGTGCCAGCAAGCACGAGGCTTCCTACGAGCAGTACGTC. Translated: CASKHEASYEQYV.